This T cell receptor (beta chain) was identified during a study of post-analysis software for immune sequencing data. Across the whole study: Relapsing-remitting, secondary progressive and progressive-relapsing forms made up the multiple sclerosis disease courses. Findings of the study overall: In patients, five TRBV segments were more frequent than in controls, with TRBV5-6, TRBV5-1 and TRBV20-1 among them.

Prepared libraries of TCR beta cDNA carried unique molecular identifiers. TCRdb re-analysed the PCR reads in MiXCR, keeping a single row per CDR3 protein. The sample contains under 200,000 distinct CDR3 sequences, 29% of which appear only once. The CDR3 extends over 13 amino acids. Per germline, CDR1 MDHEN and CDR2 SYDVKM. V was shortened by 9 bases and J by 3 bases, with 15 bases between the two germline ends. The table lists this clonotype with many counts. Its antigen remains unknown. The chain carries TRBV28 and TRBJ2-7; D remains ambiguous. The TCR comes from a girl aged 2-17 years with multiple sclerosis. Material: blood. CDR3 sequence (DNA): TGTGCCAGTAATGCCCTTGGCAGCTACGAGCAGTACTTC. Protein sequence: CASNALGSYEQYF.